This TCR beta chain was profiled in a study of molecular identifiers for immune sequencing clone quantification (dated by TCRdb to the late 2010s). Regarding the research as a whole: In a replicate experiment, RNA from around 20,000 or 100,000 naive CD8 T cells was split into five aliquots, four of which were sequenced. This methods study benchmarked molecular-identifier clustering-based TCR repertoire sequencing (MIDCIRS) and TCR RNA copy counting, using CD8 T cells to do so. Results and caveats for the whole study, not just this receptor: The naive libraries included spiked-in Jurkat TCR RNA (roughly 11 copies' worth), and this RNA is not part of the donor repertoire. In CMV-specific effector cells, over 99% of molecules were held by clones above 20 RNA copies, whereas under 1% of molecules were held by such clones in naive cells. Highly expanded clone sizes could be underestimated because identical TCR molecules may share a barcode. Modeling gave approximately 3 recovered TCR RNA copies per cell versus around 10 by digital PCR, implying about 30% capture efficiency. When barcode sub-clustering was not used, chimeric consensus sequences inflated TCR diversity, with chimeras reaching as high as 47%. Even against a background of 800,000 to 1,000,000 naive CD8 T cells, spiked-in Jurkat TCR RNA amounting to a single cell's worth was reported to be detectable.

Library construction relied on PCR. For sequencing, a NextSeq 500 was employed. Preparation of bulk TCR libraries followed a previously described approach, with the TCR primers listed in Table S5. Total RNA was purified with the Qiagen AllPrep DNA/RNA kit. Before any analysis, reads coming from multiple sequencing runs of the same library were combined into one pool. Per the original workflow: Reads were retained only if an exact TCR constant sequence was present, and the retained reads were trimmed to 150 nt and grouped according to their 12-nt molecular barcodes. Reads within each barcode group were sub-clustered using a 15% Levenshtein threshold, and quality-weighted consensus sequences were constructed for each RNA molecule. Non-functional sequences were removed, as were lower-count sequences one edit away from another. Based on a fit of two negative binomial distributions, barcode sub-clusters having less than 20% of the maximum read count were discarded. The public reads were reanalyzed by TCRdb: fastp trimming at Q25, MiXCR alignment, in-frame beta chains only. One record per CDR3 amino acid sequence lists the most common genes and DNA. Here the V and J calls rest on TCRdb's processing, not on the authors' analysis. The sample has about 100,000 distinct CDR3 sequences on record, around 30% of them singletons. The leading ten clones occupy roughly 9.7% of the sample.

Libraries of naive CD8 T cells were generated from roughly 20,000 to 1,000,000 sorted cells, with 10%, 30% or 50% of the purified RNA used. Naive CD8 T cells were FACS-sorted as CD8+CD4-CCR7+CD45RA+ on a BD FACSAria II into RLT Plus buffer. To test detection sensitivity, Jurkat RNA equal to over nine TCR copies was added to samples of about 20,000-1,000,000 naive CD8 T cells. Enrichment of CD8 T cells was performed with RosetteSep CD8+ T Cell Enrichment Cocktail and Ficoll-Paque, after which ACK red cell lysis was carried out. V and J lose 0 bases and 2 bases, and a span of 9 bases separates them. Inclusive of the bounding cysteine and phenylalanine, the CDR3 is 14 residues long. The kept DNA is CDR3 alone, 42 bases in frame from the first base. According to the germline V gene, CDR1 reads SGHRS and CDR2 reads YFSETQ. This clonotype was counted many times. Its antigen remains unidentified. No base qualities exist here, and no much larger clone lies one base off it.

The sequence came from a human donor in good health. Some libraries in this study had Jurkat cell RNA spiked in. Sequencing input: naive CD8+ T cells from blood, with Jurkat cell RNA spiked in. The cell subset or site label for this specimen denotes: FACS-sorted CD8+CD4-CCR7+CD45RA+ naive T cells. Rearrangement joined TRBV5-1 to TRBJ2-7; there is no confident call for the D gene. The DNA reads TGCGCCAGCAGCTTGGCCGACAAAACCTACGAGCAGTACTTC. Translation gives CASSLADKTYEQYF. The full variable domain, with segments outside the CDR3 supplied by the reference TRBV5-1 and TRBJ2-7 proteins, appears as KAGVTQTPRYLIKTRGQQVTLSCSPISGHRSVSWYQQTPGQGLQFLFEYFSETQRNKGNFPGRFSGRQFSNSRSEMNVSTLELGDSALYLCASSLADKTYEQYFGPGTRLTVT.